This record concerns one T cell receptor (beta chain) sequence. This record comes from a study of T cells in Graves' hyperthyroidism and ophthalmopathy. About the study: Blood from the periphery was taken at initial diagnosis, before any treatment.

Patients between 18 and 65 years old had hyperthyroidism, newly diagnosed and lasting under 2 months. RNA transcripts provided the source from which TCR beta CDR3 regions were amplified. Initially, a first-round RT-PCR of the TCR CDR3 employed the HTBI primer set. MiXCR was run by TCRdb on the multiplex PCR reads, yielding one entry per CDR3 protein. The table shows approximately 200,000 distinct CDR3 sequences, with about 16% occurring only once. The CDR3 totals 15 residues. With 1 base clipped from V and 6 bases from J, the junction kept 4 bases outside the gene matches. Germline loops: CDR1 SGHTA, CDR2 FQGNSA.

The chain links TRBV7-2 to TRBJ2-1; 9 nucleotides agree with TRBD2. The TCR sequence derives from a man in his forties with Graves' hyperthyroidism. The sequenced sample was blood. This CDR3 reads CASSLEAGGLNEQFF. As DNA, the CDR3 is TGTGCCAGCAGCTTAGAGGCGGGGGGGCTCAATGAGCAGTTCTTC.